This T cell receptor beta chain is from a study of control samples from healthy donors and cancer patients. Assay used: immunoSEQ multiplex PCR; TCRdb lists only in-frame clones, some missing. The table records approximately 170,000 clones, about 90% of them present only once. Trimming at V came to 4 bases and at J to 3 bases, leaving 5 bases not matched to a gene. CDR1 is LGHDT and CDR2 is YNNKEL in the germline V gene (reference sequence). CDR3 length: 16 residues. The clonotype comes from a woman in her twenties or thirties in good health. The chain uses TRBV3-1 (or the pseudogene TRBV3-2) and TRBJ2-3; 12 bases are shared with TRBD2. Sequencing was performed on blood. CDR3 in DNA: TGTGCCAGCAGCCCCTCTAGCGGGAGGGCGACAGATACGCAGTATTTT. Amino acids: CASSPSSGRATDTQYF.